Listed below are T cell receptor beta chains from one sample, sequenced in a study of T-cell reconstitution after alpha-beta-depleted transplantation in children. TCRdb passed the PCR reads through MiXCR, listing each CDR3 protein once. Seen here are hundreds of thousands of distinct CDR3 sequences, 23% observed once, and the top ten hold around 14%. Sequenced material: PBMCs, mostly from graft donor cells, taken 360 days after TCRalphabeta/CD19-depleted stem cell transplant. These receptors originate from a boy under two years old who had a stem cell transplant for acute myeloid leukemia, so the T cells may come from the graft donor. The CDR3 runs from the conserved cysteine through the conserved F or W. The D gene is left open where the match is weak. A clone size is listed for some rows: how often the clone was seen (once, few, many), or a class if it is expanded.

V	length	size	J	D	CDR3	DNA
TRBV7-3	17	-	TRBJ2-2	TRBD2	CASSPQTSGALTGELFF	TGTGCCAGCAGCCCCCAGACTAGCGGGGCACTCACCGGGGAGCTGTTTTTT
TRBV7-2	14	few	TRBJ2-3	-	CASTPGTRGDTQYF	TGTGCCAGCACCCCGGGGACCCGAGGAGATACGCAGTATTTT
TRBV20-1	14	few	TRBJ2-1	TRBD2	CSAESSGPYNEQFF	TGCAGTGCCGAGTCTAGCGGTCCCTACAATGAGCAGTTCTTC
TRBV20-1	12	-	TRBJ1-1	TRBD1	CSAPDRDTEAFF	TGCAGTGCCCCGGACAGGGACACTGAAGCTTTCTTT
TRBV12-3/TRBV12-4	17	-	TRBJ2-7	TRBD1	CASSRDRGMRSSYEQYF	TGTGCCAGCAGTCGGGACAGGGGGATGAGGAGCTCCTACGAGCAGTACTTC
TRBV6-1	14	few	TRBJ1-1	TRBD1	CASSRTGVRTEAFF	TGTGCCAGCAGTCGCACAGGGGTTAGGACTGAAGCTTTCTTT
TRBV20-1	17	many	TRBJ2-2	TRBD2	CSARADLAGSNTGELFF	TGCAGTGCTAGAGCCGACCTAGCGGGGTCCAACACCGGGGAGCTGTTTTTT
TRBV6-1	12	many	TRBJ2-1	TRBD1	CASWTGGGEQFF	TGTGCCAGCTGGACAGGTGGCGGTGAGCAGTTCTTC
TRBV24-1	18	few	TRBJ2-1	-	CATSDFRRSPRTYNEQFF	TGTGCCACCAGTGATTTTCGCCGGTCCCCCCGGACGTACAATGAGCAGTTCTTC
TRBV27	14	few	TRBJ1-2	-	CASSLSGTDSGSTF	TGTGCCAGCAGTTTATCAGGGACTGACTCGGGTAGCACCTTC
TRBV7-9	15	few	TRBJ2-7	TRBD1	CASSLGQGPSYEQYF	TGTGCCAGCAGCTTGGGACAGGGGCCCTCCTACGAGCAGTACTTC
TRBV20-1	12	few	TRBJ1-4	-	CSASWTDEKLFF	TGCAGTGCTAGTTGGACGGATGAAAAACTGTTTTTT
TRBV7-6	16	many	TRBJ2-5	TRBD2	CASSLDKLAGAETQYF	TGTGCCAGCAGCTTAGATAAACTAGCGGGGGCAGAGACCCAGTACTTC
TRBV12-3/TRBV12-4	17	many	TRBJ2-1	-	CASSRAGAPHSYNEQFF	TGTGCCAGCAGCCGTGCGGGGGCCCCCCACTCCTACAATGAGCAGTTCTTC
TRBV6-1	15	few	TRBJ1-1	-	CASTITGRGPTEAFF	TGTGCCAGCACCATTACAGGCCGGGGGCCCACTGAAGCTTTCTTT
TRBV10-3	13	many	TRBJ2-5	-	CAISESGVETQYF	TGTGCCATCAGTGAGTCAGGGGTTGAGACCCAGTACTTC
TRBV29-1	13	-	TRBJ2-3	-	CSVRSTFTDTQYF	TGCAGCGTTCGCTCCACTTTCACAGATACGCAGTATTTT
TRBV7-2	14	-	TRBJ2-3	-	CASSLDKDTDTQYF	TGTGCCAGCAGCTTAGACAAGGACACAGATACGCAGTATTTT
TRBV29-1	14	many	TRBJ2-3	-	CSVQRAWGTDTQYF	TGCAGCGTCCAACGCGCCTGGGGCACAGATACGCAGTATTTT
TRBV20-1	15	many	TRBJ2-1	TRBD1	CSARVPGQAGNEQFF	TGCAGTGCTAGAGTCCCGGGACAGGCTGGAAATGAGCAGTTCTTC
TRBV7-8	15	few	TRBJ2-5	-	CASSLGVMTDKTQYF	TGTGCCAGCAGCTTAGGGGTGATGACTGACAAGACCCAGTACTTC
TRBV15	15	few	TRBJ2-5	-	CATSRDLVRQETQYF	TGTGCCACCAGCAGAGATCTGGTGAGGCAAGAGACCCAGTACTTC
TRBV29-1	15	many	TRBJ2-7	-	CSARTVKPPIYEQYF	TGCAGCGCCCGGACTGTTAAGCCCCCCATCTACGAGCAGTACTTC
TRBV15	14	many	TRBJ1-2	-	CATSRDLGSYGYTF	TGTGCCACCAGCAGGGATTTAGGCAGCTATGGCTACACCTTC
TRBV5-1	16	-	TRBJ2-4	TRBD1	CASSFGDSLAKNIQYF	TGCGCCAGCAGCTTTGGGGACAGCTTAGCCAAAAACATTCAGTACTTC
TRBV5-1	13	-	TRBJ2-2	-	CASPGYNTGELFF	TGCGCCAGTCCGGGCTACAACACCGGGGAGCTGTTTTTT